This record covers a single T cell receptor beta chain. This specimen comes from a study of cytomegalovirus exposure and HLA in healthy donors. The ends lost 10 bases at V and 5 bases at J; junction bases unmatched: 12. In germline, CDR1 is LNHDA, CDR2 SQIVND (reference sequence). This CDR3 comprises 15 residues. The PCR contained 60 Vbeta and 13 Jbeta primers. Data came from immunoSEQ multiplex PCR; TCRdb stores just in-frame clones and leaves some out. Seen here are roughly 96,000 clones, about four fifths observed once, and the top ten hold 11% to 15%. Sequencing was carried out using PBMCs. The V call is TRBV19, the J call TRBJ2-5; TRBD2 matches 11 bases. The source of this sequence is a woman in her seventies in good health and CMV-seropositive. The CDR3 nucleotides are TGTGCCACCCAGCTAGCGGGAGGAGGTTCGGAGACCCAGTACTTC. This encodes CATQLAGGGSETQYF.